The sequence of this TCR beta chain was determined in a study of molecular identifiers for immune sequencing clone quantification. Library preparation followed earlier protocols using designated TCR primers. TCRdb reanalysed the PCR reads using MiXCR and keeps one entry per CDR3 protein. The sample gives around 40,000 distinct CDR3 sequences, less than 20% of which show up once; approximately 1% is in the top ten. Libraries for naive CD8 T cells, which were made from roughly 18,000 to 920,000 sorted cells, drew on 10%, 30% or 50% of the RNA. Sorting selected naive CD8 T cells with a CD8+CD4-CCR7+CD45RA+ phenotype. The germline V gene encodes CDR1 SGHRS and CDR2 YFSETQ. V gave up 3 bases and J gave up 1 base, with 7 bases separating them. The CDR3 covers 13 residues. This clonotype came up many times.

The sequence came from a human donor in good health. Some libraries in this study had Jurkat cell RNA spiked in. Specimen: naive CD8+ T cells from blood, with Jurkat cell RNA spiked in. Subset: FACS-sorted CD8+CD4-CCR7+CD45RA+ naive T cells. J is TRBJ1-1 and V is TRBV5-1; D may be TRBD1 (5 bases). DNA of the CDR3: TGCGCCAGCAGCTGGGGCACGAACACTGAAGCTTTCTTT. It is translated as CASSWGTNTEAFF.